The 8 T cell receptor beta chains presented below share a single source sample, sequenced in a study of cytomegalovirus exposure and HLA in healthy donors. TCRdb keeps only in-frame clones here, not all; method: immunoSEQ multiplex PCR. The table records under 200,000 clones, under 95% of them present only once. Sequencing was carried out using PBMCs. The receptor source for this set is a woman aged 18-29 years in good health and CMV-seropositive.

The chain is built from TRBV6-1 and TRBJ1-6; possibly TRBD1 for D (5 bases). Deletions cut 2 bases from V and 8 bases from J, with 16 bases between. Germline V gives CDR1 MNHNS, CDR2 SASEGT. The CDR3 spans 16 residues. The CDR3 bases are TGTGCCAGCAGTGAATCCCAGGGTACAAAACATTCACCCCTCCACTTT. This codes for CASSESQGTKHSPLHF.

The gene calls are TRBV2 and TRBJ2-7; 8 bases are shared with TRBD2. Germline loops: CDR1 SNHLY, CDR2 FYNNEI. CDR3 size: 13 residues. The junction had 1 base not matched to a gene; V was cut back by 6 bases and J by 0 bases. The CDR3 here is CASRGLDSYEQYF. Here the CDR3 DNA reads TGTGCCAGCAGGGGACTAGACTCCTACGAGCAGTACTTC.

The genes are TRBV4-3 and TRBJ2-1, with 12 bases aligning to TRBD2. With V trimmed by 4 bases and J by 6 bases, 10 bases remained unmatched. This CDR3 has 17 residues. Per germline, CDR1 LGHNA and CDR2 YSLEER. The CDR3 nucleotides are TGCGCCAGCAGCCCCGGCGCTAGCGGGAGGGCGGGCAATGAGCAGTTCTTC. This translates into CASSPGASGRAGNEQFF.

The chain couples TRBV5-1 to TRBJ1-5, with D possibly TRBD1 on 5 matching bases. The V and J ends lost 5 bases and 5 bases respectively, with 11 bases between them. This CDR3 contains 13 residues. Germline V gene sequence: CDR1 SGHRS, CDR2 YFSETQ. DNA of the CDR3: TGCGCCAGCAGTCGGGGGGACGATCAGCCCCAGCATTTT. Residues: CASSRGDDQPQHF.

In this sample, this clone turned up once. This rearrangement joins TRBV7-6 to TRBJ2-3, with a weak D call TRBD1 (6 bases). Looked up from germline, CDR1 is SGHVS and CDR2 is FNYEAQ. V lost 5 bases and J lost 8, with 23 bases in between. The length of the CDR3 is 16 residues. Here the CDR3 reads CASSPEGDIQFATQYF. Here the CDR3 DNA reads TGTGCCAGCAGCCCTGAGGGGGACATCCAGTTCGCTACGCAGTATTTT.

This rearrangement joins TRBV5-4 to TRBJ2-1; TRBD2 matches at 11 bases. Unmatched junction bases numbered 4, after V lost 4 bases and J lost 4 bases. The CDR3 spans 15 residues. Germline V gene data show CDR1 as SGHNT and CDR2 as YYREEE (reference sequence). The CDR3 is CASSGTSGKYNEQFF. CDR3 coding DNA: TGTGCCAGCAGCGGGACTAGCGGAAAATACAATGAGCAGTTCTTC. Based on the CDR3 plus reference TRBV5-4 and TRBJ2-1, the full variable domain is ETGVTQSPTHLIKTRGQQVTLRCSSQSGHNTVSWYQQALGQGPQFIFQYYREEENGRGNFPPRFSGLQFPNYSSELNVNALELDDSALYLCASSGTSGKYNEQFFGPGTRLTVL.

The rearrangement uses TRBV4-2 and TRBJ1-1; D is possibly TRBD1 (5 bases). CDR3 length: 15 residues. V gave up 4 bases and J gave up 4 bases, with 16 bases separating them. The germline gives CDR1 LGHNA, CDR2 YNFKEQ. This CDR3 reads CASSRGSSGGTEAFF. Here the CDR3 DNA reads TGTGCCAGCAGCCGAGGATCATCGGGGGGCACTGAAGCTTTCTTT.

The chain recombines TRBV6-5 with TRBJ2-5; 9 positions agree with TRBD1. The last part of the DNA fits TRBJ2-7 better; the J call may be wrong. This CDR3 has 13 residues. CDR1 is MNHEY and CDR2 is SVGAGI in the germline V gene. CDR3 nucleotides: TGTGCCAGCAGTACAGGGGGCGGGTACGAGCAGTACTTC. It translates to CASSTGGGYEQYF.